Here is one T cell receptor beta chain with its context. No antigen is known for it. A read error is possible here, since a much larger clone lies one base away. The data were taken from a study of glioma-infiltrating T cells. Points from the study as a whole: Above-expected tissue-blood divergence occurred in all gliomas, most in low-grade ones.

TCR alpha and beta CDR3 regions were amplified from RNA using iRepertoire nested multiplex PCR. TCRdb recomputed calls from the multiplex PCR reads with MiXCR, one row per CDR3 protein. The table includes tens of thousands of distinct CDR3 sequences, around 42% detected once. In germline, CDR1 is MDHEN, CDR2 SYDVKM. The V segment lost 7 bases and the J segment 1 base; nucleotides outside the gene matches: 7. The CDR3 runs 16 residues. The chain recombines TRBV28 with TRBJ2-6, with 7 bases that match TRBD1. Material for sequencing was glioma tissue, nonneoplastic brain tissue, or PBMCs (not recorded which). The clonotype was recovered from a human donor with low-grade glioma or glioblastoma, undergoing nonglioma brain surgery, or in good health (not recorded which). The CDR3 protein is CASIPHRGSGANVLTF. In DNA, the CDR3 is TGTGCCAGCATCCCCCACAGGGGTTCTGGGGCCAACGTCCTGACTTTC.